A single sample is the source of the 19 T cell receptor beta chains below, sequenced in a study of T cells in localized non-small cell lung cancer. Measured with immunoSEQ multiplex PCR; TCRdb has only the in-frame clones, and not every one. Among tens of thousands of clones listed, 75% to 90% were seen once. Sample: peripheral blood, taken before any cancer treatment. The source of these receptors is a woman aged 40-69 years with stage I lung adenocarcinoma.

This sequence joins TRBV5-1 and TRBJ1-4; D perhaps matches TRBD1 (5 bases). CDR1 and CDR2 from the germline V gene are SGHRS and YFSETQ. The CDR3 runs to 17 residues. Trimming left V 0 bases short and J 0 bases short, with 12 bases between. As DNA, the CDR3 is TGCGCCAGCAGCTTGGGGGACGGGCTTCCAACTAATGAAAAACTGTTTTTT. Protein: CASSLGDGLPTNEKLFF.

This chain links TRBV9 with TRBJ2-3; a weak D match, TRBD1 (6 bases). This CDR3 has 14 amino acids. The germline V and J ends were trimmed by 0 bases and 4 bases, with 9 bases remaining between them. Germline V gives CDR1 SGDLS, CDR2 YYNGEE. CDR3 bases: TGTGCCAGCAGCGTAGAGGGGGATTCAGATACGCAGTATTTT. Translated, it gives CASSVEGDSDTQYF.

The chain uses TRBV18 and TRBJ1-1; D gene uncertain. CDR1 and CDR2 from the germline V gene are KGHSH and LQKENI. The CDR3 is made up of 15 amino acids. Trimming shortened V by 2 bases and J by 1 base, and 11 bases separated the two germline ends. CDR3 sequence reads: CASSPGSHSNTEAFF. For the CDR3, the DNA is TGTGCCAGCTCACCAGGTTCGCACTCGAACACTGAAGCTTTCTTT.

The rearrangement uses TRBV2 and TRBJ1-2; TRBD1 might be the D (6 bases). This CDR3 comprises 13 residues. The germline V gene encodes CDR1 SNHLY and CDR2 FYNNEI. V lost 3 bases, J lost 5 bases, and 10 bases lay in between. The CDR3 reads CASSDPRGYGYTF. The CDR3 nucleotides are TGTGCCAGCAGTGATCCCAGGGGATATGGCTACACCTTC. The full variable domain, with the rest looked up from reference TRBV2 and TRBJ1-2, is EPEVTQTPSHQVTQMGQEVILRCVPISNHLYFYWYRQILGQKVEFLVSFYNNEISEKSEIFDDQFSVERPDGSNFTLKIRSTKLEDSAMYFCASSDPRGYGYTFGSGTRLTVV.

The rearrangement joins TRBV7-2 to TRBJ1-5; TRBD1 aligns across 7 bases. Germline V CDR1 and CDR2: SGHTA, FQGNSA. V lost 2 bases, J lost 6 bases, and 7 bases stayed unmatched. This CDR3 region has 15 residues. The CDR3 region has the DNA TGTGCCAGCAGCTTATACTCAGGGGGGGGTCAGCCCCAGCATTTT. This gives the protein CASSLYSGGGQPQHF.

The CDR3 reads CASSFTVTSGSPLHF. The CDR3, as DNA: TGTGCCAGCAGCTTCACGGTAACTTCTGGCTCACCCCTCCACTTT. The chain links TRBV7-8 to TRBJ1-6; D unresolved. The CDR3 totals 15 residues. Trimming pared 3 bases from V and 10 bases from J, leaving 16 bases between. Looked up from germline, CDR1 is SGHVS and CDR2 is FQNEAQ.

The chain links TRBV7-2 to TRBJ2-7; D might be TRBD1 (5 bases). V was shortened by 2 bases and J by 7 bases, with 12 bases between the two germline ends. CDR1 and CDR2 from the germline V gene are SGHTA and FQGNSA. This CDR3 is built from 13 residues. CDR3 region: CASSLSRVQEQYF. In nucleotides, the CDR3 is TGTGCCAGCAGCTTAAGCAGGGTTCAAGAGCAGTACTTC.

The CDR3 protein is CASSLTHSNQPQHF. DNA of the CDR3: TGTGCCAGCAGCCTGACCCATAGCAATCAGCCCCAGCATTTT. The chain employs TRBV7-2 and TRBJ1-5; D not certain. V gave up 5 bases and J gave up 0 bases, with 8 bases separating them. CDR3 size: 14 residues. Germline V gene data show CDR1 as SGHTA and CDR2 as FQGNSA.

This chain links TRBV5-1 with TRBJ1-1; TRBD1 might be the D (6 bases). From germline, CDR1 is SGHRS and CDR2 YFSETQ. Trimming took off 4 bases at V and 2 bases at J, with 12 bases between the two ends. The CDR3 covers 14 residues. DNA of the CDR3: TGCGCCAGCAGCATCACAGGGCCCAACACTGAAGCTTTCTTT. Translating it yields CASSITGPNTEAFF. Combining the CDR3 with reference TRBV5-1 and TRBJ1-1 gives the whole variable domain KAGVTQTPRYLIKTRGQQVTLSCSPISGHRSVSWYQQTPGQGLQFLFEYFSETQRNKGNFPGRFSGRQFSNSRSEMNVSTLELGDSALYLCASSITGPNTEAFFGQGTRLTVV.

The chain combines TRBV6-5 with TRBJ2-7; D is perhaps TRBD1 or TRBD2 (6 bases each). The V gene's germline CDR1 is MNHEY and CDR2 SVGAGI. The CDR3 consists of 15 residues. V dropped 0 bases and J dropped 5 bases, with 14 bases sitting between them. This CDR3 reads CASSYSTGASHEQYF. Here the CDR3 DNA reads TGTGCCAGCAGTTACTCGACGGGGGCGTCCCACGAGCAGTACTTC.

V gene TRBV7-8 combines with J gene TRBJ2-3, with TRBD1 as a possible D gene (5 bases). CDR3 length: 16 residues. Looked up from germline, CDR1 is SGHVS and CDR2 is FQNEAQ. V gave up 1 base and J gave up 3 bases, with 14 bases separating them. CDR3 nucleotides: TGTGCCAGCAGCTTAGGCCCAGGGTTTCGGACAGATACGCAGTATTTT. It encodes CASSLGPGFRTDTQYF.

V and J are TRBV5-1 and TRBJ2-7, with D hard to call. The germline V gene encodes CDR1 SGHRS and CDR2 YFSETQ. This CDR3 contains 14 residues. Trimming removed 3 bases from V and 2 bases from J, with 12 bases in between. The CDR3 DNA reads TGCGCCAGCAGCTATACTGGGTTCACCTACGAGCAGTACTTC. Protein: CASSYTGFTYEQYF.

This chain uses TRBV21-1 with TRBJ1-4. TRBV21-1 is a recognized pseudogene. The CDR3 contains 18 residues. CDR3 sequence (DNA): TGTGCCAGCAGCAAATCCCCGGGGGAGGCTGCAACTAATGAAAAACTGTTTTTT. This encodes CASSKSPGEAATNEKLFF.

The chain combines TRBV27 with TRBJ1-5; D gene unclear. The CDR3 loop spans 14 amino acids. Germline V gives CDR1 MNHEY, CDR2 SMNVEV (reference sequence). Trimming pared 3 bases from V and 3 bases from J, leaving 9 bases between. The CDR3 DNA is TGTGCCAGCAGTTTTTTCGGCCCCAATCAGCCCCAGCATTTT. It encodes CASSFFGPNQPQHF.

V gene TRBV9 combines with J gene TRBJ1-6; D uncertain. Trimming left V 0 bases short and J 2 bases short, with 6 bases between. Germline V gene data show CDR1 as SGDLS and CDR2 as YYNGEE. The length of the CDR3 is 15 residues. CDR3 sequence reads: CASSVGYTYNSPLHF. CDR3 bases: TGTGCCAGCAGCGTAGGGTACACCTATAATTCACCCCTCCACTTT.

The rearrangement links TRBV7-9 to TRBJ2-5; D remains ambiguous. The length of the CDR3 is 14 residues. V was shortened by 0 bases and J by 3 bases, with 8 bases between the two germline ends. The germline gives CDR1 SEHNR, CDR2 FQNEAQ (reference sequence). The CDR3 nucleotides are TGTGCCAGCAGCTTAGCGGCCGAAAAAGAGACCCAGTACTTC. This encodes CASSLAAEKETQYF.

Only one count was recorded for this clone. The rearrangement uses TRBV7-2 and TRBJ1-2; no clear D gene. V lost 1 base and J lost 1, with 10 bases in between. Germline CDR1 is SGHTA and CDR2 is FQGNSA. The CDR3 loop spans 15 amino acids. This CDR3 is CASSLGGNLNYGYTF. Written as DNA, the CDR3 is TGTGCCAGCAGCTTAGGAGGTAACCTTAACTATGGCTACACCTTC.

V is TRBV19 and J is TRBJ2-1; 7 bases map to TRBD1. CDR3 length equals 13 residues. Germline CDR1 and CDR2: LNHDA and SQIVND (reference sequence). The J segment lost 2 bases and the V segment lost 7 bases, leaving 2 bases of the junction unmatched. The CDR3 sequence is CASTTGTYNEQFF. The CDR3 nucleotides are TGTGCCAGTACGACAGGGACCTACAATGAGCAGTTCTTC.

The rearrangement uses TRBV30 and TRBJ1-4, with TRBD1 identical over 8 bases. The germline CDR1 and CDR2 sequences are GTSNPN and SVGIG (reference sequence). The CDR3 loop spans 15 amino acids. The V and J ends lost 0 bases and 9 bases, in that order; junction bases with no gene match: 9. The CDR3: CAWSVPHDRGQKLFF. The CDR3 DNA is TGTGCCTGGAGTGTCCCCCACGACAGGGGACAAAAACTGTTTTTT.